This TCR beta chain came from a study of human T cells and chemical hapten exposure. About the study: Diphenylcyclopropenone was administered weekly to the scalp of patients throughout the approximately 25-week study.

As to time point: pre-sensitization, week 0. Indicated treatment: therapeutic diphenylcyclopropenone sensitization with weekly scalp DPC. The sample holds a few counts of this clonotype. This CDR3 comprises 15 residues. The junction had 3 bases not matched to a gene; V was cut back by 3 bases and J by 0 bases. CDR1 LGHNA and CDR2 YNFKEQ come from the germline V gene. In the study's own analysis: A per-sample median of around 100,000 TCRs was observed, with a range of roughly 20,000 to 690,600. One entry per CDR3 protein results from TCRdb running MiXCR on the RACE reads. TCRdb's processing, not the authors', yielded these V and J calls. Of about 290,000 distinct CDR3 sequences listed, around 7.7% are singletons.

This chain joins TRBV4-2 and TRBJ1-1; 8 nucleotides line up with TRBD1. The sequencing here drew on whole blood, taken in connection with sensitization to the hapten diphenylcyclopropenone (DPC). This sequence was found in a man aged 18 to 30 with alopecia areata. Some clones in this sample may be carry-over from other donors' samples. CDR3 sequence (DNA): TGTGCCAGCAGCCAGGGACAGGCCTTGAACACTGAAGCTTTCTTT. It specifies CASSQGQALNTEAFF.